This TCR beta chain emerged from a study of OX40 agonist ivuxolimab in advanced cancers. Concerning the study at large: The costimulatory receptor OX40 (CD134) was targeted by ivuxolimab, a fully human IgG2 agonistic monoclonal antibody. Intravenous ivuxolimab was administered to patients every 2 weeks at six dose levels: 0.01, 0.1, 0.3, 1.5, 3 and 10 mg/kg. Patients were allowed to have had prior anti-PD-1, anti-PD-L1 or anti-CTLA-4 therapy, and 40% of the dose-escalation patients had been treated with checkpoint inhibitors. Of the approximately 50 dose-escalation patients, hepatocellular carcinoma was present in approximately 20, melanoma in around 15, renal cell carcinoma in 9 and head and neck cancer in 9. Peripheral TCRbeta sequencing aimed to test whether ivuxolimab altered TCR sequence diversity and caused clonal T-cell expansion. The paper covers the monotherapy dose-escalation part of the phase I ivuxolimab trial, which included N ≈ 50 patients. In the dose-escalation cohort, approximately 82% of patients were male, and the mean age was 60 years with a range of about 20 to 80. Three dose-escalation patients achieved partial responses, one with hepatocellular carcinoma and two with cutaneous melanoma. The paper as a whole reports these results and caveats: The antigen specificity of the clonally expanded peripheral T cells was not determined. On average, CD8+ T cells showed more expanded clones than CD4+ T cells after ivuxolimab. Low levels of normalized T-cell clonal expansion were also seen in some patients who did not respond. At doses of 0.1 to 3.0 mg/kg, clonal expansion of both CD4+ and CD8+ T cells in blood was seen between baseline and week 6. In partial responders in the 0.1-3.0 mg/kg groups, normalized peripheral clonal expansion was found to be among the lowest, especially among CD8+ T cells.

The trial excluded patients who had a history of autoimmune disease or who were on systemic immunosuppression. Peripheral blood for TCR sequencing was collected from all dose cohorts at baseline, on cycle 4 day 1, and on cycle 7 day 1. The samples were taken from a phase I, first-in-human, multicenter, open-label dose-escalation trial of ivuxolimab. The trial enrolled adults with locally advanced or metastatic head and neck squamous cell, hepatocellular, melanoma or renal cell carcinoma. Before TCR sequencing, CD4+ T cells and CD8+ T cells from peripheral blood were sorted into separate populations. To sequence the TCRbeta CDR3 region, genomic DNA was isolated from the sorted cells. TCRbeta CDR3 regions were sequenced using the immunoSEQ Assay. Entries here come from immuneACCESS through TCRdb and include only in-frame sequences with V and J called. Some clones fail to appear in such tables; in the studies checked, an unresolved V gene covers under half of the shortfall, and the cause of the remainder is unknown. The sample includes roughly 92,000 clones, with roughly four fifths observed a single time. Approximately 5% of the sample is taken by the ten largest.

Remarks on this clone: Its antigen specificity is not known. Base qualities are not at hand, and no much larger clone is one base apart.

CDR1 and CDR2, per the germline V gene, are SGDLS and YYNGEE. Including cysteine and phenylalanine, the CDR3 has 17 amino acids. Just the 51-base CDR3 DNA is kept, in frame starting at base 1. Germline trimming: 3 bases from V, 0 bases from J; junction bases outside gene matches: 8. Rearrangement joined TRBV9 to TRBJ2-3, with 9 bases in between that match TRBD2. The clonotype was recovered from an adult with an advanced solid tumor such as melanoma, head and neck, liver or kidney cancer. Here the sequenced sample was CD4+ or CD8+ T cells sorted from blood, taken in a trial of the OX40 agonist ivuxolimab. The CDR3 here reads CASSEAGGGTSTDTQYF. The nucleotide sequence reads TGTGCCAGCAGCGAGGCGGGGGGGGGCACTAGCACAGATACGCAGTATTTT.